These 19 T cell receptor beta chains share one sample of origin, sequenced in a study of CD8 T cells in ankylosing spondylitis. TCRdb reprocessed the 5' RACE reads via MiXCR and lists one record per CDR3 protein. The sample holds 150,000 to 200,000 distinct CDR3 sequences, roughly 13% seen once. Material: blood, either unsorted or a sorted T cell fraction (not recorded which). The receptor source for this set is a male donor with ankylosing spondylitis or in good health (not recorded which).

The chain has TRBV3-1 and TRBJ2-3; D unresolved. This CDR3 comprises 15 residues. Trimming removed 3 bases at V and 2 bases at J, with 12 bases between. In germline, CDR1 is LGHDT, CDR2 YNNKEL (reference sequence). The CDR3 sequence: CASSQWAVNTDTQYF. The CDR3 bases are TGTGCCAGCAGCCAGTGGGCGGTGAACACAGATACGCAGTATTTT.

This clonotype showed up just a few times. The gene calls are TRBV4-1 and TRBJ2-3, with 7 bases aligning to TRBD2. Trimming at V came to 1 base and at J to 1 base, leaving 5 bases not matched to a gene. The CDR3 is made up of 16 amino acids. CDR1 is MGHRA and CDR2 is YSYEKL in the germline V gene. The CDR3 DNA is TGCGCCAGCAGCCAAGGGCCTAGCGGTCGCACAGATACGCAGTATTTT. Translating gives CASSQGPSGRTDTQYF.

This rearrangement joins TRBV2 to TRBJ2-1; possibly TRBD1 or TRBD2 for D (5 bases each). The V and J ends lost 6 bases and 2 bases respectively, with 20 bases between them. The CDR3 runs 17 residues. Germline V gene sequence: CDR1 SNHLY, CDR2 FYNNEI. The CDR3 DNA is TGTGCCAGCAGCGAACAACCGTCTGAGGGACCCTACAATGAGCAGTTCTTC. This translates into CASSEQPSEGPYNEQFF.

This clonotype occurred many times. This chain connects TRBV25-1 to TRBJ2-2; D remains unclear. Germline V gene lookup returns CDR1 MGHDK and CDR2 SYGVNS. V was cut by 7 bases and J by 3 bases, with 6 bases left in between. This CDR3 is built from 12 residues. The CDR3 DNA reads as TGTGCCAGCATCATGGACACCGGGGAGCTGTTTTTT. Translation: CASIMDTGELFF.

This chain joins TRBV5-1 and TRBJ2-3; D is unclear. V was cut by 1 base and J by 0 bases, with 12 bases left in between. Germline V CDR1 and CDR2: SGHRS, YFSETQ. The CDR3 length is 16 residues. Here the CDR3 DNA reads TGCGCCAGCAGCTTGACGATTTTGGACAGCACAGATACGCAGTATTTT. This sequence encodes CASSLTILDSTDTQYF.

Only a few counts were recorded for this clonotype. The gene calls are TRBV6-1 and TRBJ2-3, with 10 nucleotides matching TRBD1. The length of the CDR3 is 16 residues. Germline assignment: CDR1 MNHNS and CDR2 SASEGT. After removal of 6 bases from V and 5 bases from J, the junction contained 11 bases not matched to a gene. The CDR3 nucleotides read TGTGCCAGCAGCCCCGCGCCGGGACAGGGGATAGATACGCAGTATTTT. Protein product: CASSPAPGQGIDTQYF.

In this sample, this clonotype turned up many times. This chain connects TRBV29-1 to TRBJ2-1; either TRBD1 or TRBD2 may fit D (5 bases each). This CDR3 is built from 15 residues. Germline assignment: CDR1 SQVTM and CDR2 ANQGSEA. The ends were cut back, 7 bases at V and 1 base at J, with 17 bases in the middle. CDR3 in amino acids: CSAPRTGRSYNEQFF. The CDR3 DNA reads TGCAGCGCCCCTCGTACGGGACGATCCTACAATGAGCAGTTCTTC.

A few counts support this clonotype. The chain is built from TRBV20-1 and TRBJ1-1; D is uncertain. Germline values: CDR1 DFQATT, CDR2 SNEGSKA (reference sequence). The CDR3 runs 14 residues. V dropped 3 bases and J dropped 0 bases, with 11 bases sitting between them. The chain's CDR3 is CSARIYQMNTEAFF. CDR3 in DNA: TGCAGTGCTAGGATATATCAAATGAACACTGAAGCTTTCTTT.

This chain links TRBV3-1 with TRBJ1-2, with a weak D call TRBD1 (6 bases). The V end was cut by 4 bases, the J end by 2 bases, with 8 bases between. The length of the CDR3 is 13 residues. Germline CDR1 is LGHDT and CDR2 is YNNKEL (reference sequence). CDR3: CASSRTGNYGYTF. The CDR3 DNA is TGTGCCAGCAGCCGAACAGGGAACTATGGCTACACCTTC.

The chain carries TRBV3-1 and TRBJ2-1; D might be TRBD2 (5 bases). Per germline, CDR1 LGHDT and CDR2 YNNKEL (reference sequence). V gave up 5 bases and J gave up 4 bases, with 15 bases separating them. This CDR3 is 15 amino acids long. The CDR3 sequence is CASSEGSGYYNEQFF. The CDR3 nucleotides are TGTGCCAGCAGCGAGGGTTCCGGCTATTACAATGAGCAGTTCTTC.

This clonotype was seen at least ten times. This sequence joins TRBV3-1 and TRBJ1-1; D is unclear. Per the germline V gene, CDR1 is LGHDT and CDR2 is YNNKEL (reference sequence). V gave up 4 bases and J gave up 2 bases, with 17 bases separating them. This CDR3 is 16 amino acids long. Here the CDR3 reads CASSPMAPSPNTEAFF. The DNA of the CDR3 is TGTGCCAGCAGCCCGATGGCCCCATCGCCCAACACTGAAGCTTTCTTT. Drawing the rest from reference TRBV3-1 and TRBJ1-1, the complete variable domain is DTAVSQTPKYLVTQMGNDKSIKCEQNLGHDTMYWYKQDSKKFLKIMFSYNNKELIINETVPNRFSPKSPDKAHLNLHINSLELGDSAVYFCASSPMAPSPNTEAFFGQGTRLTVV.

Only a few counts were recorded for this clonotype. The rearrangement links TRBV20-1 to TRBJ2-6; possible D gene TRBD1, 6 bases. V was clipped by 5 bases and J by 3 bases, with 20 bases between them. Germline lookup yields CDR1 DFQATT and CDR2 SNEGSKA (reference sequence). The CDR3 spans 17 residues. The CDR3 DNA reads as TGCAGTGCTGGACGGGACATCACTGTAGGTGGGGCCAACGTCCTGACTTTC. Translation: CSAGRDITVGGANVLTF.

This clonotype has ten or more counts. The chain recombines TRBV7-9 with TRBJ2-3; the match to TRBD2 covers 12 bases. V lost 3 bases to trimming and J lost 0 bases; unmatched junction nucleotides: 4. This CDR3 region has 17 residues. Germline V gene lookup returns CDR1 SEHNR and CDR2 FQNEAQ (reference sequence). CDR3 nucleotides: TGTGCCAGCAGCTTGACTAGCGGGGGCCCTAGCACAGATACGCAGTATTTT. Translating it yields CASSLTSGGPSTDTQYF.

This clonotype has more than one count but fewer than ten. The chain couples TRBV2 to TRBJ2-7; D ambiguous. The CDR3 has 12 amino acids. Trimming pared 11 bases from V and 3 bases from J, leaving 14 bases between. CDR1 SNHLY and CDR2 FYNNEI come from the germline V gene. CDR3 sequence reads: CACRPTHYEQYF. The CDR3 nucleotides are TGTGCCTGTCGACCGACACACTACGAGCAGTACTTC.

This clonotype was found a few times. The V and J genes are TRBV20-1 and TRBJ2-2, with 11 bases matching TRBD2. Germline lookup yields CDR1 DFQATT and CDR2 SNEGSKA (reference sequence). The CDR3 has 16 amino acids. J lost 0 bases, V lost 2 bases, and 2 bases had no gene match. The CDR3 loop is CSARTGLAANTGELFF. Written as DNA, the CDR3 is TGCAGTGCTAGAACGGGACTAGCGGCGAACACCGGGGAGCTGTTTTTT.

In this sample, this clonotype turned up a few times. This rearrangement joins TRBV19 to TRBJ1-2, with D unresolved. The CDR3 is 13 residues long. The germline V gene has CDR1 LNHDA and CDR2 SQIVND (reference sequence). V dropped 0 bases and J dropped 4 bases, with 6 bases sitting between them. The CDR3 DNA follows: TGTGCCAGTAGTATAGAAGAATTCTATGGCTACACCTTC. Its protein product is CASSIEEFYGYTF.

This clonotype was seen at least ten times. V is TRBV4-1 and J is TRBJ2-1; D not resolved. Germline V gives CDR1 MGHRA, CDR2 YSYEKL. The CDR3 is 16 residues long. The germline V and J ends were trimmed by 0 bases and 4 bases, with 13 bases remaining between them. The DNA of the CDR3 is TGCGCCAGCAGCCAAGAGGGCTCCGGTCTATACAATGAGCAGTTCTTC. Translated: CASSQEGSGLYNEQFF.

In this sample, this clonotype turned up many times. V usage is TRBV4-1 and J usage is TRBJ1-2, with D perhaps matching TRBD1 (6 bases). The germline V gene encodes CDR1 MGHRA and CDR2 YSYEKL. Trimming shortened V by 1 base and J by 3 bases, and 12 bases separated the two germline ends. This CDR3 has 15 amino acids. The CDR3 coding sequence is TGCGCCAGCAGCCAAGGCCCAGGGGAATACTATGGCTACACCTTC. It codes for CASSQGPGEYYGYTF.

This clonotype has just a few counts. The CDR3, as DNA: TGCGCCAGCAGCTTGGAGGGGACAGCTGGAAACACCATATATTTT. Its protein is CASSLEGTAGNTIYF. J is TRBJ1-3 and V is TRBV5-1, with TRBD1 identical over 7 bases. This CDR3 region has 15 residues. CDR1 is SGHRS and CDR2 is YFSETQ in the germline V gene. Germline trimming cut 0 bases from V and 2 bases from J; bases unmatched to any gene: 2.